This T cell receptor (beta chain) was observed in a study of blood T cell repertoires in COVID-19 (dated by TCRdb to 2020 to 2022). Concerning the study at large: The collaborator samples originated in the United States, Italy and Spain and spanned the acute and convalescent phases of COVID-19. The material from the prospective study consisted of cDNA or gDNA derived from T cells, B-cell-depleted T cells, or PBMCs. Deeply sampled blood TCRbeta repertoires from subjects exposed to, actively infected with, or recovered from COVID-19 were included in the dataset. A freely available public database, intended as a resource for researchers studying the immune response to SARS-CoV-2, is where the repertoires were released. Samples came from the ongoing ImmuneRACE study (first 160 participants) plus 1,254 subjects from 6 global collaborators. Sample metadata almost always included a de-identified subject ID, COVID-19 status, age in years and sex. Where HLA class I and class II types were available, the types were taken from metadata supplied by the sample provider, not from assay-based typing. Results and caveats for the whole study, not just this receptor: How much clinical and demographic metadata was included differed by source and by participant, and the metadata was provided uncurated.

Notes on this clone: Its antigen is currently not known. Qualities for individual bases were not recorded, and no much larger clone is one base off.

Participants in the prospective study were aged about 18 to 95 years, lived in under 30 United States geographic areas, and enrolled through a virtual design. In the prospective study, participants were assigned to cohorts based on the clinical history participants reported in a screening survey and a study questionnaire. For ImmuneRACE Cohort 3, a participant was defined as recovered based on two consecutive negative NP/OP PCR tests, clearance by a healthcare professional, or resolution of symptoms. Mobile phlebotomists in the prospective study collected whole blood, serum and a nasopharyngeal or oropharyngeal swab from every participant. Additional blood draws and questionnaires over an approximately two-month period could optionally be provided by prospective study participants. Before DNA extraction, blood samples from the prospective study were shipped at room temperature or frozen. The immunoSEQ Assay, a bias-controlled multiplex PCR, was used to amplify TCRbeta CDR3 regions from genomic DNA. Per the original workflow: Within the assay, amplification of reference gene primers was used to estimate how many nucleated cells each sample contained. To quantify the absolute abundance of each unique TCRbeta CDR3 rearrangement, sequence reads were collapsed and filtered. For each sample, productive Simpson clonality was calculated by taking the square root of Simpson's diversity index across productive rearrangements. This is the immuneACCESS table as TCRdb keeps it, with only in-frame sequences that have V and J called. A part of the clones is gone; compared with another copy, unresolved V genes explain less than half, and the rest is unexplained. Clonal size and the V and J genes are those of that table, whereas D and trimming came from the DNA. Present in this sample are about 180,000 clones, approximately 89% of which were seen just once. The ten largest account for approximately 6.2% of the sample.

CDR1 and CDR2 are drawn from the germline V gene: LGHNT, FRNRAP. V loses 1 base of germline sequence and J loses 1 base, and the interval between the two ends is 16 bases. Inclusive of the bounding cysteine and phenylalanine, the CDR3 is 17 residues long. Only the CDR3 DNA is retained, 51 bases long and in frame from the first base. The sample was PBMCs or T cells enriched from blood (not recorded which). This clonotype originated in a middle-aged man who had recovered from COVID-19. Recombination linked TRBV12-5 to TRBJ1-1; the D gene is perhaps TRBD1, from 5 matching bases. The CDR3 is CASGLGQFLDKNTEAFF. The sequenced DNA is TGTGCTAGTGGTTTGGGCCAGTTTTTGGACAAGAACACTGAAGCTTTCTTT.